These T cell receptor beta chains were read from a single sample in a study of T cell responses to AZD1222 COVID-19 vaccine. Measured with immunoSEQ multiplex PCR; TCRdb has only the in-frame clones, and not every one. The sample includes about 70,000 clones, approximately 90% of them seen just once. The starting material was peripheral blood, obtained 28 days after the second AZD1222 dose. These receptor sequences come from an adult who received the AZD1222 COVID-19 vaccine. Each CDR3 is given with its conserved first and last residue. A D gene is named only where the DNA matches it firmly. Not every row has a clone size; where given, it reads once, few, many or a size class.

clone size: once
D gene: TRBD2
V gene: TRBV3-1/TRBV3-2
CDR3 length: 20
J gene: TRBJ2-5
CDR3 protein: CASSQDWSFEGAGARETQYF
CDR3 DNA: TGTGCCAGCAGCCAAGATTGGTCGTTCGAGGGAGCGGGGGCCCGGGAGACCCAGTACTTC

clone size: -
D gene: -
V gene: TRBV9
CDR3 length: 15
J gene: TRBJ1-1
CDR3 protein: CASSVTGGLKNEAFF
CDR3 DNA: TGTGCCAGCAGCGTGACCGGGGGACTCAAGAATGAAGCTTTCTTT

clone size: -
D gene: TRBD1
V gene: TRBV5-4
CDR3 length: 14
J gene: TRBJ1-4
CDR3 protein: CASSLAGTAEKLFF
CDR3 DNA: TGTGCCAGCAGCTTGGCCGGGACAGCCGAAAAACTGTTTTTT

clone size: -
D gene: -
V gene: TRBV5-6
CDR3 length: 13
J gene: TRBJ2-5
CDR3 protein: CASRTRWQETQYF
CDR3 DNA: TGTGCCAGCAGGACCCGCTGGCAAGAGACCCAGTACTTC

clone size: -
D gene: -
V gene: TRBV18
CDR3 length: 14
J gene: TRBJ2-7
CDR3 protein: CASSSTGTYYEQYF
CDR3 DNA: TGTGCCAGCTCATCAACCGGAACCTACTACGAGCAGTACTTC

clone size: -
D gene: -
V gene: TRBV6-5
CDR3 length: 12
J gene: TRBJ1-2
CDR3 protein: CASNKAGYGYTF
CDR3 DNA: TGTGCCAGCAACAAGGCCGGCTATGGCTACACCTTC

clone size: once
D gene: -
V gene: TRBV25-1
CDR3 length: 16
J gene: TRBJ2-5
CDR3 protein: CASSEGTFGEGETQYF
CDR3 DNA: TGTGCCAGCAGTGAGGGGACTTTCGGCGAGGGGGAGACCCAGTACTTC

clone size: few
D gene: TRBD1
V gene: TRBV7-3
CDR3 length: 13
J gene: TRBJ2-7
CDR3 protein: CASSLTTGGEQYF
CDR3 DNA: TGTGCCAGCAGCTTAACAACAGGGGGGGAGCAGTACTTC

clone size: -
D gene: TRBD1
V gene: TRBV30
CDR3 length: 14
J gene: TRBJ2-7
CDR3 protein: CAWSSGTGSYEQYF
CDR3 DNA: TGTGCCTGGAGTTCCGGGACAGGGTCCTACGAGCAGTACTTC

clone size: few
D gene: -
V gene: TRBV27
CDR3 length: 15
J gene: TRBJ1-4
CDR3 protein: CASSTGRGVNEKLFF
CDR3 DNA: TGTGCCAGCAGTACAGGGAGGGGGGTTAATGAAAAACTGTTTTTT

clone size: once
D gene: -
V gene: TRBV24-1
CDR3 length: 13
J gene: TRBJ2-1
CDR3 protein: CATSEHSGGEQFF
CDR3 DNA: TGTGCCACCAGTGAGCATTCGGGGGGCGAGCAGTTCTTC

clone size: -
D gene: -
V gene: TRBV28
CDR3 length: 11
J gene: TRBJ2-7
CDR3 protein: CASSFLREQYF
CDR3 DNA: TGTGCCAGCAGTTTTTTGCGCGAGCAGTACTTC

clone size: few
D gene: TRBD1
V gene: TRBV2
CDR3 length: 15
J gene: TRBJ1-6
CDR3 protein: CASLDRGRWNSPLHF
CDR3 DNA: TGTGCCAGCTTGGACAGGGGGCGTTGGAATTCACCCCTCCACTTT

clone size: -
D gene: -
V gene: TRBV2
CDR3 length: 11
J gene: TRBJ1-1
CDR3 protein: CASRGRVMAFF
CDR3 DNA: TGTGCCAGCCGGGGCAGGGTGATGGCTTTCTTT

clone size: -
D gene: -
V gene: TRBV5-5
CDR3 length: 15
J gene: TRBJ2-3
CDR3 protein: CASSLAFWGRDTQYF
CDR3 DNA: TGTGCCAGCAGCTTGGCGTTCTGGGGGCGGGATACGCAGTATTTT

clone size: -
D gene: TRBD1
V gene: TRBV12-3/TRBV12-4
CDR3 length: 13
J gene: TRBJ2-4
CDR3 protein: CASSAHRGNIQYF
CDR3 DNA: TGTGCCAGCAGTGCCCACAGGGGGAACATTCAGTACTTC

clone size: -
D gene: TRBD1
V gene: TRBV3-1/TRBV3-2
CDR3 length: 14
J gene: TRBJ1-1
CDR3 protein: CASSQLGQGLTGVF
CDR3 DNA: TGTGCCAGCAGCCAACTGGGACAGGGGCTGACAGGGGTTTTT

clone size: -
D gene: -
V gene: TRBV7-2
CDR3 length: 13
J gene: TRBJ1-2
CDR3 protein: CASSLVGGRGYTF
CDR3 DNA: TGTGCCAGCAGCTTAGTGGGGGGCCGTGGCTACACCTTC

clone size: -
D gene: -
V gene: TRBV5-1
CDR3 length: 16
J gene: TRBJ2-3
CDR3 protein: CASSLLGRARTDTQYF
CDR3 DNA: TGCGCCAGCAGCTTGTTAGGTAGGGCCCGCACAGATACGCAGTATTTT

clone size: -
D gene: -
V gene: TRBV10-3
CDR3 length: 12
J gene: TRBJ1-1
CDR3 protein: CGSGFGDTEAFF
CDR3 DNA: TGTGGGTCGGGTTTTGGTGACACTGAAGCTTTCTTT

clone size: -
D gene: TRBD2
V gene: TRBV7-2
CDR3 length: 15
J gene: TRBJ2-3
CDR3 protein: CASSFTSGRTDTQYF
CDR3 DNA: TGTGCCAGCAGCTTCACTAGCGGGAGGACAGATACGCAGTATTTT

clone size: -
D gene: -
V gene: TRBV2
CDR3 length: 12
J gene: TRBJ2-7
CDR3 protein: CASMPDFYEQYF
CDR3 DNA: TGTGCCAGCATGCCAGACTTCTACGAGCAGTACTTC

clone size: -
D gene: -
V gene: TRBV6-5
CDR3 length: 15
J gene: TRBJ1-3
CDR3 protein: CASSYSNRGQNTIYF
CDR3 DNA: TGTGCCAGCAGTTACTCAAACCGGGGGCAAAACACCATATATTTT

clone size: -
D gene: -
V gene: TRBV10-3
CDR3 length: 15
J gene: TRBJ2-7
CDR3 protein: CAISAVRDIYPEQYF
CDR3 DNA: TGTGCCATCAGTGCCGTGCGGGACATTTATCCCGAGCAGTACTTC

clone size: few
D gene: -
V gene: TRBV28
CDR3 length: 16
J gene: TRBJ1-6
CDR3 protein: CASSSLVGGDNSPLHF
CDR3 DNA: TGTGCCAGCAGTTCCCTCGTTGGGGGGGACAATTCACCCCTCCACTTT

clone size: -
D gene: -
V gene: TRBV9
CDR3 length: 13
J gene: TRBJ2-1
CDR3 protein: CASSVGIENEQFF
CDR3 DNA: TGTGCCAGCAGCGTAGGTATTGAGAATGAGCAGTTCTTC

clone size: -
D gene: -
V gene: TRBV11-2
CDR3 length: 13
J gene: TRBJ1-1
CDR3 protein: CASSLERNTEAFF
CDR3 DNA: TGTGCCAGCAGCTTAGAAAGGAACACTGAAGCTTTCTTT

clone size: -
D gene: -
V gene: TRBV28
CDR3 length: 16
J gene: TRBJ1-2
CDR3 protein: CASSLDPPQRGNGYTF
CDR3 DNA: TGTGCCAGCAGTTTGGACCCACCACAGCGGGGGAATGGCTACACCTTC

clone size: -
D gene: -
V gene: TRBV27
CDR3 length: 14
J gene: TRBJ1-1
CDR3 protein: CASSPTLRSTEAFF
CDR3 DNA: TGTGCCAGCAGTCCGACACTGCGGAGCACTGAAGCTTTCTTT

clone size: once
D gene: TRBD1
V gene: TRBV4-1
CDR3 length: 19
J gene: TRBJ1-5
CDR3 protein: CASSQDTRTGRNRNQPQHF
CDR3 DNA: TGCGCCAGCAGCCAAGATACCCGGACAGGTAGGAATCGCAATCAGCCCCAGCATTTT

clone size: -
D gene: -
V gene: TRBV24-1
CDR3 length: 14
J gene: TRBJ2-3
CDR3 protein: CATSEGRFGDTQYF
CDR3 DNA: TGTGCCACCAGTGAGGGACGGTTCGGCGATACGCAGTATTTT

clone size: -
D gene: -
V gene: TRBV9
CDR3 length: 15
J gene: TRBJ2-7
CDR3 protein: CASSVGLSEAYEQYF
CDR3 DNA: TGTGCCAGCAGCGTAGGACTCTCGGAGGCCTACGAGCAGTACTTC

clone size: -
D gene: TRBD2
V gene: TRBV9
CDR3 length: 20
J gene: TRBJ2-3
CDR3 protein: CASSSTTPGLAGGPVDTQYF
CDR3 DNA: TGTGCCAGCAGCTCAACTACCCCGGGACTAGCGGGGGGGCCAGTTGATACGCAGTATTTT

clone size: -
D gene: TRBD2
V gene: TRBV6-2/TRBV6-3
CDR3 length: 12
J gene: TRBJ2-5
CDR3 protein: CASSYRRGAQYF
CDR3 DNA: TGTGCCAGCAGTTACCGACGGGGGGCCCAGTACTTC

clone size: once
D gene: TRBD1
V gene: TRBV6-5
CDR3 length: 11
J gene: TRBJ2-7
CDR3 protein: CATGGSYEQYF
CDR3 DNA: TGTGCCACAGGGGGATCCTACGAGCAGTACTTC

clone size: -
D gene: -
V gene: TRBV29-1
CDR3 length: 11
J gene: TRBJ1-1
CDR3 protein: CSVGGGTEAFF
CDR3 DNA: TGCAGCGTTGGAGGGGGCACTGAAGCTTTCTTT